This record concerns one TCR beta chain sequence. This sample was included in a study of T cell responses to AZD1222 COVID-19 vaccine. Method: immunoSEQ multiplex PCR; TCRdb's copy keeps in-frame clones and lacks some. The sample records 180,000 or so clones, 80% to 95% being singletons. The sequences come from peripheral blood, collected 28 days after the second AZD1222 dose. This TCR was recovered from an adult who received the AZD1222 COVID-19 vaccine.

This CDR3 reads CARGTPNTGELFF. For the CDR3, the DNA is TGTGCCAGGGGCACTCCAAACACCGGGGAGCTGTTTTTT. The chain couples TRBV7-2 to TRBJ2-2; D gene uncertain. The V end lost 9 bases, the J end lost 2 bases, and 10 bases lay between the germline ends. The CDR3 is 13 residues long. Per the germline V gene, CDR1 is SGHTA and CDR2 is FQGNSA. Using reference TRBV7-2 and TRBJ2-2 for the parts outside the CDR3, the full variable domain is GAGVSQSPSNKVTEKGKDVELRCDPISGHTALYWYRQSLGQGLEFLIYFQGNSAPDKSGLPSDRFSAERTGGSVSTLTIQRTQQEDSAVYLCARGTPNTGELFFGEGSRLTVL.